A single sample gave rise to the 3 T cell receptor beta chains below, sequenced in a study of blood T cell repertoires in COVID-19. Only in-frame clones appear in the TCRdb table, and some are missing; sequencing was by immunoSEQ multiplex PCR. There are about 35,000 clones in the sample; 75% to 90% occur only once, and about 9.5% lies in the top ten. Source material: peripheral blood. The receptors shown here come from a man at least 80 years old with active COVID-19.

The chain combines TRBV7-2 with TRBJ2-2; TRBD1 agrees at 10 bases. The germline V gene encodes CDR1 SGHTA and CDR2 FQGNSA. CDR3 length equals 15 residues. The junction had 1 base not matched to a gene; V was cut back by 0 bases and J by 6 bases. CDR3 DNA sequence: TGTGCCAGCAGCTTAGCCGGGACAGGGGCCGGGGAGCTGTTTTTT. Protein: CASSLAGTGAGELFF.

This chain connects TRBV6-5 to TRBJ2-7; D possibly corresponds to TRBD1 (5 bases). Germline CDR1 and CDR2: MNHEY and SVGAGI. The CDR3 consists of 16 residues. Trimming cost V 2 bases and J 0 bases, with 14 bases left between them. The CDR3 nucleotides read TGTGCCAGCAGTTACGGGATCAGGGAAACCTCCTACGAGCAGTACTTC. Its translation is CASSYGIRETSYEQYF.

The V call is TRBV5-1, the J call TRBJ2-2, with 8 bases aligning to TRBD2. The V gene end was trimmed by 0 bases and the J gene end by 7 bases; junction bases not matched to a gene: 2. The CDR3 runs 14 residues. The germline gives CDR1 SGHRS, CDR2 YFSETQ. The CDR3 here is CASSLETSGGELFF. The DNA of the CDR3 is TGCGCCAGCAGCTTGGAAACTAGCGGCGGGGAGCTGTTTTTT.